These 14 T cell receptor beta chains were all obtained from the same sample, sequenced in a study of response to subunit inactivated influenza vaccine. Each CDR3 protein gets one entry after TCRdb re-called the RT-PCR reads with MiXCR. The table has over 750,000 distinct CDR3 sequences, about 20% seen once; the top ten hold roughly 10%. Source: PBMCs from blood, taken less than 6 days after vaccination. The receptors stem from a man between 50 and 59 years old who received an inactivated influenza vaccine.

CDR3 nucleotides: TGTGCCATAACGACAGGGGGCACAGATACGCAGTATTTT. Protein product: CAITTGGTDTQYF. The chain uses TRBV28 and TRBJ2-3; 8 nucleotides match TRBD1. V lost 10 bases and J lost 1; bases outside the gene matches: 4. The length of the CDR3 is 13 residues. Germline-derived CDR1 and CDR2 are MDHEN and SYDVKM.

In this sample, this clonotype turned up a few times. V usage is TRBV20-1 and J usage is TRBJ2-1, with TRBD2 as a possible D gene (6 bases). Trimming removed 3 bases from V and 0 bases from J, with 18 bases in between. CDR1 is DFQATT, CDR2 SNEGSKA, per germline (reference sequence). The CDR3 has 17 residues. The CDR3 DNA reads TGCAGTGCTAGGGAGGGGTTAGCGGCAAACTCCTACAATGAGCAGTTCTTC. It codes for CSAREGLAANSYNEQFF.

V and J are TRBV10-3 and TRBJ2-3; 7 nucleotides agree with TRBD1. V was pared by 6 bases and J by 1 base, with 7 bases of the junction left unmatched. Germline V gives CDR1 ENHRY, CDR2 SYGVKD. This CDR3 contains 15 residues. In nucleotides, the CDR3 is TGTGCCATCAGGCACCCCGGACAGGGCACAGATACGCAGTATTTT. Protein sequence: CAIRHPGQGTDTQYF.

This clonotype has just a few counts. The chain has TRBV20-1 and TRBJ1-2; D possibly corresponds to TRBD1 (6 bases). Germline loops: CDR1 DFQATT, CDR2 SNEGSKA (reference sequence). The V gene lost 0 bases and the J gene lost 4 bases, with 21 bases spanning the gap. This CDR3 is built from 17 residues. The CDR3 DNA sequence: TGCAGTGCTAGAGATATTAGAACAGGGTTACAGTTCTATGGCTACACCTTC. As protein: CSARDIRTGLQFYGYTF.

Only a few counts were recorded for this clonotype. The gene calls are TRBV12-3 or TRBV12-4 and TRBJ2-1, with 15 bases fitting TRBD2. CDR3 size: 13 residues. Germline trimming cut 7 bases from V and 12 bases from J; bases unmatched to any gene: 4. The DNA for the CDR3 is TGTGCCAGCAAACCGGGACTAGCGGGAGGGCAGTTCTTC. Amino acid sequence: CASKPGLAGGQFF.

The rearrangement uses TRBV12-3 or TRBV12-4 and TRBJ2-7, with a possible D match to TRBD1 (6 bases). V was clipped by 5 bases and J by 3 bases, with 14 bases between them. The CDR3 has 14 amino acids. The CDR3 reads CASSTRTVHYEQYF. In nucleotides, the CDR3 is TGTGCCAGCAGTACTAGGACAGTCCACTACGAGCAGTACTTC.

This clonotype was seen more than once but under ten times. V usage is TRBV5-1 and J usage is TRBJ2-5, with 8 positions matching TRBD1. The length of the CDR3 is 14 residues. CDR1 and CDR2 from the germline V gene are SGHRS and YFSETQ. Losses at the gene ends were 4 bases for V and 3 bases for J; bases not matched to a gene: 5. The CDR3 reads CASSPGQVKETQYF. The CDR3 DNA follows: TGCGCCAGCAGCCCGGGACAGGTAAAAGAGACCCAGTACTTC.

This clonotype was seen at least ten times. The chain carries TRBV6-5 and TRBJ2-7; D ambiguous. This CDR3 contains 16 residues. Germline CDR1 reads MNHEY; CDR2 reads SVGAGI. The germline V and J ends were trimmed by 3 bases and 0 bases, with 15 bases remaining between them. The CDR3 DNA follows: TGTGCCAGCAGTTATGGCGTAGGAGTCAGCTCCTACGAGCAGTACTTC. Its translation is CASSYGVGVSSYEQYF.

The V gene is TRBV20-1, the J gene TRBJ1-5; 7 positions agree with TRBD1. This CDR3 is built from 13 residues. The germline gives CDR1 DFQATT, CDR2 SNEGSKA (reference sequence). The junction had 5 bases not matched to a gene; V was cut back by 4 bases and J by 5 bases. In DNA form, the CDR3 reads TGCAGTGCTACCGGGACAGTCCATCAGCCCCAGCATTTT. Encoded protein: CSATGTVHQPQHF.

This clonotype was found a few times. The V and J genes are TRBV20-1 and TRBJ2-1; 7 bases are a match to TRBD1. Germline CDR1 reads DFQATT; CDR2 reads SNEGSKA (reference sequence). V was pared by 1 base and J by 0 bases, with 3 bases of the junction left unmatched. CDR3 length equals 15 residues. In DNA, the CDR3 is TGCAGTGCTAGAGTTCGACAGGGCTCCTACAATGAGCAGTTCTTC. It translates to CSARVRQGSYNEQFF.

The chain recombines TRBV5-4 with TRBJ2-2; TRBD1 agrees at 8 bases. V dropped 1 base and J dropped 6; count of bases not matched to a gene: 5. CDR3 size: 15 residues. Looked up from germline, CDR1 is SGHNT and CDR2 is YYREEE (reference sequence). CDR3 residues: CASSLYQGAAGELFF. CDR3 nucleotide sequence: TGTGCCAGCAGCTTGTATCAGGGGGCCGCCGGGGAGCTGTTTTTT.

The chain joins TRBV27 to TRBJ1-1; D remains unclear. The CDR3 is made up of 14 amino acids. V was cut by 1 base and J by 3 bases, with 9 bases left in between. Germline loops: CDR1 MNHEY, CDR2 SMNVEV (reference sequence). This chain's CDR3 is CASSLLTADTEAFF. DNA for the CDR3: TGTGCCAGCAGTTTATTGACGGCCGACACTGAAGCTTTCTTT.

This chain uses TRBV11-2 with TRBJ2-3; TRBD1 matches 8 bases. The length of the CDR3 is 16 residues. V lost 6 bases and J lost 6; bases outside the gene matches: 14. Germline V lookup: CDR1 SGHAT, CDR2 FQNNGV. Written as DNA, the CDR3 is TGTGCCAGCAGAGTAGGGGGTGCAGGGGGCGCCGATACGCAGTATTTT. It encodes CASRVGGAGGADTQYF.

The gene calls are TRBV6-5 and TRBJ1-1, with 7 bases identical to TRBD1. The ends lost 5 bases at V and 3 bases at J; junction bases unmatched: 0. The CDR3 consists of 12 residues. Looked up from germline, CDR1 is MNHEY and CDR2 is SVGAGI. CDR3 sequence reads: CASSDRDTEAFF. The CDR3 DNA follows: TGTGCCAGCAGTGACAGGGACACTGAAGCTTTCTTT.